Below, one T cell receptor (beta chain) is given with its context. Which antigen it targets is not known. Per-base qualities were not stored, and no clone one base away is much larger. After DNA extraction (Qiagen), TCRbeta V-D-J rearrangements were amplified in a bias-controlled manner and then sequenced at high throughput (immunoSEQ; Adaptive Biotech). The paper's processing steps were these. The immunoSEQ Analyzer platform was used for sequence-level analysis of productive sequences. Clonality was calculated as 1 minus Pielou's evenness, so values run from 0 (highly polyclonal) up to 1 (monoclonal). Repertoire overlap between subsets was quantified with the Morisita index, from 0 (no similarity) to 1 (complete similarity). Sourced from immuneACCESS, this table was stored by TCRdb with only in-frame sequences that have V and J called. A share of the clones is absent; for the studies checked, an unresolved V gene accounts for under half, and the remainder has no known explanation. The DNA gave D and trimming, while V, J and clone size come from that table. Recorded for this sample are about 2,300 clones; roughly 72% of them occurred a single time. The ten biggest clones cover around 15% of the sample.

This record belongs to a study of IL-17A CD8 T cells in psoriatic arthritis synovium. For the wider study: The goal of the study was to define the phenotype, molecular profile and function of synovial IL-17A+CD8+ T cells in psoriatic arthritis pathogenesis. Results and caveats for the whole study, not just this receptor: Cells were obtained from synovial fluid rather than synovial tissue, because no psoriatic arthritis synovial tissue samples were available. Although over 4% of the repertoire was occupied by some individual clones, most synovial CD8+ subsets remained polyclonal. Only a few patients were included in the TCR sequencing, a limited sample size that the authors acknowledged.

Synovial fluid effusions were drawn from actively inflamed joints of patients with psoriatic arthritis. For each patient, synovial fluid served as the source from which three memory CD8+ T cell populations were isolated by sorting: Tc1 cells (IL-17A-IFNgamma+), Tc17 cells (IL-17A+) and the bulk memory fraction, allowing their TCR repertoires to be compared. The psoriatic arthritis patients fulfilled the Classification of Psoriatic Arthritis Study Group (CASPAR) criteria. Bulk memory CD8+ T cells were sorted as CD45RA-CD27+/- plus CD45RA+CD27- cells. Three patients with psoriatic arthritis provided sorted synovial fluid CD8+ T cell subsets that underwent TCRbeta sequencing. Synovial fluid mononuclear cells were isolated using Lymphoprep and were cryopreserved in liquid nitrogen prior to use. The medium used for cryopreservation had roughly 48% fetal calf serum and approximately 10% dimethyl sulfoxide.

From the cysteine through the phenylalanine, the CDR3 covers 15 amino acids. Of all the DNA, just the CDR3 is kept, 45 bases in frame from base 1. Trimming takes 0 bases off V and 0 bases off J; junction bases not matched to a gene: 3. CDR1 and CDR2, per the germline V gene (reference sequence), are SGHNT and YYREEE. The chain uses TRBV5-4 and TRBJ2-7; TRBD2 matches 7 bases in the middle. Sequenced sample: memory CD8+ T cells from synovial fluid. The sample's cell subset or site label, decoded: bulk memory CD8+ T cells (CD45RA-CD27+/- and CD45RA+CD27-). The receptor was derived from a human donor with psoriatic arthritis. Here is the DNA: TGTGCCAGCAGCTTGGGGCGGGGGAGCTCCTACGAGCAGTACTTC. This translates into CASSLGRGSSYEQYF. With the portions outside the CDR3 filled from the reference TRBV5-4 and TRBJ2-7 genes, the complete variable region becomes ETGVTQSPTHLIKTRGQQVTLRCSSQSGHNTVSWYQQALGQGPQFIFQYYREEENGRGNFPPRFSGLQFPNYSSELNVNALELDDSALYLCASSLGRGSSYEQYFGPGTRLTVT.